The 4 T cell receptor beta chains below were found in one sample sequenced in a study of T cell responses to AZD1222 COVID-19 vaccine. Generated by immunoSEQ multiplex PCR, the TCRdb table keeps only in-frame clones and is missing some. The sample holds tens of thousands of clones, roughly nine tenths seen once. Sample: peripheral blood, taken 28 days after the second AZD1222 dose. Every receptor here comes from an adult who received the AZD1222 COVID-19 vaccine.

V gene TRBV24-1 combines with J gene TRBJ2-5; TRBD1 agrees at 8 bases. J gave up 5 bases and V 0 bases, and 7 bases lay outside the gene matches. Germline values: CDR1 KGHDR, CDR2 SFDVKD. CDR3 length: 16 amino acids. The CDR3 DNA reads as TGTGCCACCAGTGATTTGCAGCGACAGGGGCCGGAGACCCAGTACTTC. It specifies CATSDLQRQGPETQYF.

Written as DNA, the CDR3 is TGTGCCAGCAGCTCCCGGACTGGCACTGAAGCTTTCTTT. It encodes CASSSRTGTEAFF. The chain uses TRBV7-7 and TRBJ1-1; no firm D call. Germline V gene lookup returns CDR1 SSHAT and CDR2 FNYEAQ (reference sequence). V was shortened by 4 bases and J by 4 bases, with 10 bases between the two germline ends. This CDR3 spans 13 amino acids. The variable domain in full, completed from reference TRBV7-7 and TRBJ1-1, reads GAGVSQSPRYKVTKRGQDVTLRCDPISSHATLYWYQQALGQGPEFLTYFNYEAQPDKSGLPSDRFSAERPEGSISTLTIQRTEQRDSAMYRCASSSRTGTEAFFGQGTRLTVV.

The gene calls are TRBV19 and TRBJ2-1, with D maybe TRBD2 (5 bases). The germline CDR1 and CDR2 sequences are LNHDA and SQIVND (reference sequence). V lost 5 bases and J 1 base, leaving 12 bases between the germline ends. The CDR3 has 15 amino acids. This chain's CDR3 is CASSYRRPSYNEQFF. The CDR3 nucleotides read TGTGCCAGTAGTTATCGGAGGCCTTCCTACAATGAGCAGTTCTTC.

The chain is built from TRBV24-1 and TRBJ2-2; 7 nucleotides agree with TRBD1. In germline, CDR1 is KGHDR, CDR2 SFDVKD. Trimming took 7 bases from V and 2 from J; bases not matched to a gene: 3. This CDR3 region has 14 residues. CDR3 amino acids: CATSHRGNTGELFF. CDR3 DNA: TGTGCCACCAGCCACAGGGGTAACACCGGGGAGCTGTTTTTT.